These 11 T cell receptor beta chains were all obtained from the same sample, sequenced in a study of chemoradiotherapy in HPV16-positive cancers. This table comes from immunoSEQ multiplex PCR, and its TCRdb copy is limited to in-frame clones, with some not included. The table lists some 30,000 clones, roughly 86% of them singletons. This material consisted of blood, taken from a patient who underwent chemoradiotherapy. All receptors come from a human donor with HPV-associated anogenital cancer.

The genes are TRBV19 and TRBJ2-7, with TRBD2 identical over 8 bases. This CDR3 is 15 amino acids long. The V segment lost 3 bases and the J segment 4 bases; nucleotides outside the gene matches: 8. Germline lookup yields CDR1 LNHDA and CDR2 SQIVND (reference sequence). The CDR3 sequence is CASSIQRGSPYEQYF. Here the CDR3 DNA reads TGTGCCAGTAGTATCCAGCGGGGGAGCCCGTACGAGCAGTACTTC.

The J gene is TRBJ1-1, the V gene TRBV15; tentative D call: TRBD1 (5 bases). Germline V gene data show CDR1 as LNHNV and CDR2 as YYDKDF (reference sequence). The CDR3 length is 14 residues. Trimming stripped 7 bases from V and 7 bases from J, with 19 bases between. Here the CDR3 reads CATTGTSGRGEAFF. In DNA, the CDR3 is TGTGCCACCACCGGGACGTCAGGGAGGGGTGAAGCTTTCTTT. The full variable domain, rest sourced from reference TRBV15 and TRBJ1-1, is DAMVIQNPRYQVTQFGKPVTLSCSQTLNHNVMYWYQQKSSQAPKLLFHYYDKDFNNEADTPDNFQSRRPNTSFCFLDIRSPGLGDTAMYLCATTGTSGRGEAFFGQGTRLTVV.

The chain has TRBV5-1 and TRBJ2-7; no firm D call. The germline V gene encodes CDR1 SGHRS and CDR2 YFSETQ. The CDR3 extends over 14 amino acids. The ends were cut back, 1 base at V and 5 bases at J, with 13 bases in the middle. The CDR3 nucleotides are TGCGCCAGCAGCTTGTATGCAGGAGACAACGAGCAGTACTTC. Translation gives CASSLYAGDNEQYF.

The V and J genes are TRBV19 and TRBJ2-5, with D uncertain. Germline values: CDR1 LNHDA, CDR2 SQIVND (reference sequence). The CDR3 has 16 residues. V gave up 3 bases and J gave up 0 bases, with 14 bases separating them. Here the CDR3 reads CASSIEAGRYQETQYF. The CDR3 nucleotides read TGTGCCAGTAGTATTGAGGCAGGTAGATACCAAGAGACCCAGTACTTC.

In regard to this clone: Other DNA sequences in the sample encode the same CDR3. The chain combines TRBV7-2 with TRBJ2-7, with TRBD1 matching 7 bases. V dropped 4 bases and J dropped 1; count of bases not matched to a gene: 4. In germline, CDR1 is SGHTA, CDR2 FQGNSA. The length of the CDR3 is 14 residues. CDR3 DNA: TGTGCCAGCAGCTCCCGACAGGGATCCTACGAGCAGTACTTC. Protein product: CASSSRQGSYEQYF. Full variable domain (missing parts from reference TRBV7-2 and TRBJ2-7): GAGVSQSPSNKVTEKGKDVELRCDPISGHTALYWYRQSLGQGLEFLIYFQGNSAPDKSGLPSDRFSAERTGGSVSTLTIQRTQQEDSAVYLCASSSRQGSYEQYFGPGTRLTVT.

This clone is labeled medium-sized. This chain uses TRBV6-1 with TRBJ2-2; D is perhaps TRBD1 (6 bases). CDR1 is MNHNS and CDR2 is SASEGT in the germline V gene. The CDR3 is 14 amino acids. V shed 7 bases and J shed 3 bases, with 12 bases lying between them. In DNA, the CDR3 is TGTGCCAGCACAGGGGACACGGACACCGGGGAGCTGTTTTTT. Translated, it gives CASTGDTDTGELFF.

CDR3 DNA: TGCGCCAGCAGCCATGAGGGGGCCACCTATGGCTACACCTTC. This encodes CASSHEGATYGYTF. The genes are TRBV4-1 and TRBJ1-2, with TRBD1 identical over 7 bases. This CDR3 comprises 14 residues. From germline, CDR1 is MGHRA and CDR2 YSYEKL. V shed 3 bases and J 4 bases; nucleotides not matched to a gene: 5.

The chain links TRBV7-8 to TRBJ1-2; tentatively, D is TRBD1 (5 bases). Trimming removed 1 base from V and 3 bases from J, with 9 bases in between. CDR3 size: 14 residues. The germline V gene has CDR1 SGHVS and CDR2 FQNEAQ. DNA of the CDR3: TGTGCCAGCAGCTTAGACCGGGACTACTATGGCTACACCTTC. Protein sequence: CASSLDRDYYGYTF.

The chain is built from TRBV9 and TRBJ1-1, with D uncertain. The CDR3 has 12 residues. From germline, CDR1 is SGDLS and CDR2 YYNGEE. The V end lost 0 bases, the J end lost 6 bases, and 6 bases lay between the germline ends. The CDR3 sequence is CASSVATPEAFF. The CDR3 region has the DNA TGTGCCAGCAGCGTAGCTACGCCTGAAGCTTTCTTT.

The chain joins TRBV7-8 to TRBJ2-3; TRBD2 matches at 13 bases. Losses at the gene ends were 5 bases for V and 1 base for J; bases not matched to a gene: 12. Looked up from germline, CDR1 is SGHVS and CDR2 is FQNEAQ. This CDR3 region has 19 residues. CDR3 region: CASSQEPTGLAGGTDTQYF. The CDR3 nucleotides are TGTGCCAGCAGCCAAGAGCCGACCGGACTAGCGGGGGGCACAGATACGCAGTATTTT.

The chain combines TRBV6-1 with TRBJ2-7, with a tentative D call TRBD2 (7 bases). CDR3 length: 11 residues. V lost 8 bases to trimming and J lost 5 bases, with 10 bases between them. Germline loops: CDR1 MNHNS, CDR2 SASEGT. The chain's CDR3 is CASAGANEQYF. The CDR3 nucleotides are TGTGCCAGCGCGGGGGCGAACGAGCAGTACTTC.